The present entry profiles one T cell receptor (beta chain) with its context. The sample originates from a study of blood T cell repertoires in COVID-19. As for the study in general: Acute-phase and convalescent COVID-19 samples originated in the United States, Italy and Spain. T cells, B-cell-depleted T cells, or PBMCs supplied cDNA or gDNA.

Under the authors' procedure: By means of reference gene primer amplification, nucleated cell counts were estimated. TCRdb's table, derived via immunoSEQ multiplex PCR, lists solely in-frame clones and lacks some. From that table come the V and J calls and clone size; the DNA was used to work out D and trimming. Among approximately 93,000 clones listed, over 70% were seen once. The V end was cut by 4 bases, the J end by 2 bases, with 11 bases between. The CDR3 covers 14 residues. Germline V CDR1 and CDR2: SGDLS, YYNGEE. The receptor was derived from a woman older than 75 with acute or convalescent COVID-19. The chain joins TRBV9 to TRBJ2-3; weak D call: TRBD2 (5 bases). Sequencing was carried out using peripheral blood. CDR3 sequence reads: CASSWTGNTDTQYF. As DNA, the CDR3 is TGTGCCAGCAGCTGGACGGGGAACACAGATACGCAGTATTTT.